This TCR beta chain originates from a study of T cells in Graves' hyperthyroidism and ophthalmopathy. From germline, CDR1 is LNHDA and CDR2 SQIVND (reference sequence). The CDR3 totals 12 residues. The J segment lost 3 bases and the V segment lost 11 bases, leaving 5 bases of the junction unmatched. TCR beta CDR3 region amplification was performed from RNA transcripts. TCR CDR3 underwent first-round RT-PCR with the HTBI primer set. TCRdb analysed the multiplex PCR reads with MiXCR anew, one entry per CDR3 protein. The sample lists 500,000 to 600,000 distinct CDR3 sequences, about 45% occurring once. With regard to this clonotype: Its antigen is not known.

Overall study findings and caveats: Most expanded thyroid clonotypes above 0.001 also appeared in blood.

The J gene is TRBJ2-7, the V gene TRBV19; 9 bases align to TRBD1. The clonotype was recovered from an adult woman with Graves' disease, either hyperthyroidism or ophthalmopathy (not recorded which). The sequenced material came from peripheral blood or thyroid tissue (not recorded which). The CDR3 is CASQDRGYEQYF. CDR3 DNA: TGTGCCTCCCAGGACAGGGGCTACGAGCAGTACTTC.